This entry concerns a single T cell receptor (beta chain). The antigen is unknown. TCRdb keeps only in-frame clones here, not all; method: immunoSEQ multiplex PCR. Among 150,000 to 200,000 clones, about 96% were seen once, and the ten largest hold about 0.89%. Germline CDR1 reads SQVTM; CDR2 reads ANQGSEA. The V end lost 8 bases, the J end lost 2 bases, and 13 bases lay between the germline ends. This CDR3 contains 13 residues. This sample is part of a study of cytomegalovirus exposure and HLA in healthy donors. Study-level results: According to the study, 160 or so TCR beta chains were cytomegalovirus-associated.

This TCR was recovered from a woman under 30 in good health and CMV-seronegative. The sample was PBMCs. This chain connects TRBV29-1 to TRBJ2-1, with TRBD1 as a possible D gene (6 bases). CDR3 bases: TGCAGCTATTACAGGGTCCCCTACAATGAGCAGTTCTTC. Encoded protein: CSYYRVPYNEQFF.